This TCR beta chain originates from a study of blood T cell repertoires in COVID-19. This clone was found a few times. Measured with immunoSEQ multiplex PCR; TCRdb has only the in-frame clones, and not every one. In the table there are some 530,000 clones, roughly nine tenths of which are singletons. The V end was cut by 7 bases, the J end by 3 bases, with 7 bases between. Germline CDR1 SNHLY, CDR2 FYNNEI. The CDR3 has 11 residues. Categorization into cohorts depended on clinical history that participants reported. This TCR was recovered from an older woman who had recovered from COVID-19. The V call is TRBV2, the J call TRBJ2-7; TRBD1 might be the D (5 bases). Sequencing was done on a sample of PBMCs or T cells enriched from blood (not recorded which). The CDR3 coding sequence is TGTGCCAGCATCGACAGCTACGAGCAGTACTTC. This gives the protein CASIDSYEQYF.